Listed below are T cell receptor beta chains from one sample, sequenced in a study of graft-versus-host responses after intestinal transplantation. The antigens of these receptors remain unknown. This table comes from immunoSEQ multiplex PCR, and its TCRdb copy is limited to in-frame clones, with some not included. The sample includes about 96,000 clones, around nine tenths of them seen just once. Source: unstimulated CD4+ T cells sorted from spleen or lymph node cells, taken before intestinal transplant. The receptors derive from a human donor who received an intestinal transplant. Each CDR3 is given with its conserved first and last residue. D genes are given only for firm matches. Clone size is stated in some rows and not others, as once, few, many or a class when expanded.

>TRBV18|-|TRBJ2-5|-
CASSPGDFKRTQYF
TGTGCCAGCTCACCGGGGGACTTCAAGAGGACCCAGTACTTC
>TRBV7-2|-|TRBJ1-2|once
CASSLLAVGAQGYTF
TGTGCCAGCAGCTTATTGGCGGTAGGGGCTCAGGGCTACACCTTC
>TRBV27|-|TRBJ2-4|-
CASSSSLVAAKNIQYF
TGTGCCAGCAGTTCCTCCCTAGTAGCAGCCAAAAACATTCAGTACTTC
>TRBV29-1|TRBD2|TRBJ2-2|-
CSVGAGGANTGELFF
TGCAGCGTGGGGGCGGGAGGGGCGAACACCGGGGAGCTGTTTTTT
>TRBV1|-|TRBJ2-5|-
CTATGTTQETQYF
TGCACCGCTACCGGGACTACCCAAGAGACCCAGTACTTC
>TRBV5-1|-|TRBJ1-5|once
CASSFEGNQPQHF
TGCGCCAGCAGCTTTGAGGGAAATCAGCCCCAGCATTTT
>TRBV2|-|TRBJ1-1|-
CARGVKNTEAFF
TGTGCGCGGGGCGTTAAGAACACTGAAGCTTTCTTT
>TRBV30|-|TRBJ1-3|-
CAWSRSGNTIYF
TGTGCCTGGAGTCGCTCTGGAAACACCATATATTTT
>TRBV6-5|-|TRBJ1-1|-
CASSITGGRNTEAFF
TGTGCCAGCAGCATAACGGGGGGGAGGAACACTGAAGCTTTCTTT
>TRBV5-5|-|TRBJ2-5|-
CASSLFSFSGNSETQYF
TGTGCCAGCAGCTTGTTCTCGTTTTCGGGGAATTCAGAGACCCAGTACTTC
>TRBV9|TRBD2|TRBJ2-7|-
CASSPRGAGSFSYEQYF
TGTGCCAGCAGCCCCCGTGGAGCGGGAAGCTTTTCCTACGAGCAGTACTTC
>TRBV5-1|TRBD2|TRBJ2-7|-
CASRSREGPRYEQYF
TGCGCCAGCAGGTCGCGGGAGGGCCCCCGCTACGAGCAGTACTTC
>TRBV27|TRBD2|TRBJ2-3|-
CASTKMVAGDSHTQYF
TGTGCCAGCACTAAAATGGTAGCGGGAGACTCGCATACGCAGTATTTT
>TRBV9|TRBD2|TRBJ2-1|-
CASSVDPAGGSSYNEQFF
TGTGCCAGCAGCGTAGATCCAGCCGGGGGGTCCTCCTACAATGAGCAGTTCTTC
>TRBV7-2|TRBD1|TRBJ1-4|-
CASSSLGDRNEKLFF
TGTGCCAGCAGCTCCCTCGGGGACAGGAATGAAAAACTGTTTTTT
>TRBV18|TRBD2|TRBJ2-7|-
CASSPSRGGNEQYF
TGTGCCAGCTCCCCTAGTCGGGGGGGAAACGAGCAGTACTTC
>TRBV5-6|-|TRBJ1-5|-
CASSLRGSNQPQHF
TGTGCCAGCAGCCTCCGGGGTAGCAATCAGCCCCAGCATTTT
>TRBV7-7|TRBD1|TRBJ2-5|-
CASSAMTGGQETQYF
TGTGCCAGCAGCGCTATGACAGGGGGCCAAGAGACCCAGTACTTC
>TRBV7-9|TRBD1|TRBJ1-4|-
CASSQTGTGFEKLFF
TGTGCCAGCAGCCAAACCGGGACAGGGTTCGAAAAACTGTTTTTT
>TRBV18|TRBD2|TRBJ2-1|-
CASSPAGGGDEQFF
TGTGCCAGCTCACCGGCGGGAGGGGGGGATGAGCAGTTCTTC
>TRBV6-5|-|TRBJ2-6|-
CASSRGGANVLTF
TGTGCCAGCAGCCGGGGGGGGGCCAACGTCCTGACTTTC
>TRBV5-1|TRBD1|TRBJ1-2|-
CASGGTGDGYTF
TGCGCCAGCGGGGGGACAGGGGATGGCTACACCTTC
>TRBV15|TRBD1|TRBJ2-4|-
CATSRGTGGVIAKNIQYF
TGTGCCACCAGCAGAGGGACAGGGGGCGTCATAGCCAAAAACATTCAGTACTTC
>TRBV7-2|-|TRBJ2-3|-
CASSASGLVDTQYF
TGTGCCAGCAGCGCATCAGGGTTGGTAGATACGCAGTATTTT
>TRBV28|TRBD2|TRBJ2-1|once
CASSLYGGGSRLTFYNEQFF
TGTGCCAGCAGTTTATATGGTGGCGGGAGTAGGCTTACCTTTTACAATGAGCAGTTCTTC
>TRBV6-1|-|TRBJ1-4|-
CASSRGVEEKLFF
TGTGCCAGCAGTCGGGGGGTAGAGGAAAAACTGTTTTTT
>TRBV7-2|-|TRBJ2-1|-
CASRHRRALDNEQFF
TGTGCCAGTAGACACAGGAGGGCTCTGGACAATGAGCAGTTCTTC
>TRBV7-3|TRBD2|TRBJ2-1|once
CATSVSGGDHNEQFF
TGTGCCACCTCCGTCAGCGGGGGGGACCACAATGAGCAGTTCTTC
>TRBV29-1|-|TRBJ2-3|-
CSVGKGDRATRYF
TGCAGCGTGGGGAAGGGGGATAGGGCTACGCGGTATTTT
>TRBV7-8|TRBD1|TRBJ2-7|-
CASSSTGADLPTYEQYF
TGTGCCAGCAGCAGCACAGGGGCCGACCTCCCCACCTACGAGCAGTACTTC
>TRBV5-5|TRBD1|TRBJ1-1|once
CASSPGDRGVGREAFF
TGTGCCAGCAGTCCCGGGGACAGAGGCGTGGGACGTGAAGCTTTCTTT
>TRBV19|-|TRBJ2-1|-
CASSLNQGTYNEQFF
TGTGCCAGTAGTTTGAACCAGGGGACCTACAATGAGCAGTTCTTC
>TRBV11-3|-|TRBJ1-1|once
CASSLGGGNTEAFF
TGTGCCAGCAGCTTGGGGGGTGGGAACACTGAAGCTTTCTTT
>TRBV28|-|TRBJ2-7|-
CASSLLDGSYEQYF
TGTGCCAGCAGTTTGCTTGACGGGTCCTACGAGCAGTACTTC
>TRBV11-1|-|TRBJ1-5|-
CASSLAIGIPHQPQHF
TGTGCCAGCAGCTTAGCTATCGGGATACCCCATCAGCCCCAGCATTTT
>TRBV6-5|TRBD1|TRBJ1-1|-
CASSFHDRVTEAFF
TGTGCCAGCAGTTTCCACGACAGGGTCACTGAAGCTTTCTTT
>TRBV4-2|TRBD1|TRBJ2-7|-
CASSQAGRAGGYEQYF
TGTGCCAGCAGCCAAGCAGGTCGGGCAGGGGGCTACGAGCAGTACTTC
>TRBV18|-|TRBJ2-1|-
CASSPVRELYNEQFF
TGTGCCAGCTCACCAGTGAGGGAGTTATACAATGAGCAGTTCTTC
>TRBV2|-|TRBJ2-6|-
CASQQGIGSGANVLTF
TGTGCCAGCCAACAGGGAATTGGATCTGGGGCCAACGTCCTGACTTTC
>TRBV10-3|TRBD2|TRBJ2-1|-
CAISGSSGISSYNEQFF
TGTGCCATCAGTGGATCTAGCGGGATTTCTTCCTACAATGAGCAGTTCTTC
>TRBV28|-|TRBJ1-5|-
CASSLLRQSNQPQHF
TGTGCCAGCAGTTTACTTCGACAGAGCAATCAGCCCCAGCATTTT
>TRBV2|-|TRBJ2-7|-
CASMGGYEQYF
TGTGCCAGCATGGGGGGCTACGAGCAGTACTTC